The rows below give T cell receptor beta chains drawn from one sample of a study of shared clonotypes between healthy human individuals. Measured with immunoSEQ multiplex PCR; TCRdb has only the in-frame clones, and not every one. The sample lists 980,000 or so clones; 70% to 85% were seen once. Sequencing was carried out using memory CD4+ T cells sorted from blood. The receptors were sampled from a man aged 18 to 29 in good health. CDR3s include the opening cysteine and the closing phenylalanine or tryptophan. Fields, in order: V gene, clone size, D gene, J gene, CDR3 protein, CDR3 DNA. D genes are given only for firm matches. Expanded clones get a size class; other rows say once, few or many, or leave the size out.

V gene: TRBV11-2
clone size: few
D gene: TRBD1
J gene: TRBJ2-1
CDR3 protein: CASSRRWDRSYNEQFF
CDR3 DNA: TGTGCCAGCAGTCGACGGTGGGACAGGTCCTACAATGAGCAGTTCTTC

V gene: TRBV5-4
clone size: .
D gene: TRBD2
J gene: TRBJ2-3
CDR3 protein: CASSLNGLAGTDTQYF
CDR3 DNA: TGTGCCAGCAGCCTTAATGGACTAGCGGGCACAGATACGCAGTATTTT

V gene: TRBV4-3
clone size: .
D gene: .
J gene: TRBJ2-1
CDR3 protein: CASSQGLPTYNEQFF
CDR3 DNA: TGCGCCAGCAGCCAGGGACTTCCAACGTACAATGAGCAGTTCTTC

V gene: TRBV5-5
clone size: few
D gene: .
J gene: TRBJ2-7
CDR3 protein: CASRPRDRDSYEQYF
CDR3 DNA: TGTGCCAGCAGGCCGCGGGACAGAGATTCCTACGAGCAGTACTTC

V gene: TRBV18
clone size: .
D gene: TRBD1
J gene: TRBJ1-2
CDR3 protein: CASSPPTGQPNYGYTF
CDR3 DNA: TGTGCCAGCTCACCACCGACGGGACAGCCTAACTATGGCTACACCTTC

V gene: TRBV11-3
clone size: .
D gene: .
J gene: TRBJ2-1
CDR3 protein: CASSLGSNYNEQFF
CDR3 DNA: TGTGCCAGCAGCTTAGGCTCTAATTACAATGAGCAGTTCTTC

V gene: TRBV6-5
clone size: .
D gene: .
J gene: TRBJ1-1
CDR3 protein: CASRNGVSNTEAFF
CDR3 DNA: TGTGCCAGCAGGAACGGCGTATCGAACACTGAAGCTTTCTTT

V gene: TRBV7-9
clone size: few
D gene: TRBD2
J gene: TRBJ2-7
CDR3 protein: CASSFATSGGVREQYF
CDR3 DNA: TGTGCCAGCAGCTTCGCGACTAGCGGGGGGGTCCGCGAGCAGTACTTC

V gene: TRBV30
clone size: few
D gene: .
J gene: TRBJ1-6
CDR3 protein: CAWSDTRTFATSNSPLHF
CDR3 DNA: TGTGCCTGGAGTGATACACGGACGTTCGCCACCTCTAATTCACCCCTCCACTTT

V gene: TRBV2
clone size: .
D gene: .
J gene: TRBJ1-2
CDR3 protein: CASESRFQHGYTF
CDR3 DNA: TGTGCCAGCGAATCCCGTTTCCAGCATGGCTACACCTTC

V gene: TRBV7-2
clone size: .
D gene: .
J gene: TRBJ2-2
CDR3 protein: CASSSRGGDTGELFF
CDR3 DNA: TGTGCCAGCAGCTCTAGAGGCGGAGACACCGGGGAGCTGTTTTTT

V gene: TRBV28
clone size: .
D gene: TRBD1
J gene: TRBJ1-1
CDR3 protein: CASSPGTGGAFRTEAFF
CDR3 DNA: TGTGCCAGCAGTCCAGGGACAGGGGGCGCCTTTAGGACTGAAGCTTTCTTT

V gene: TRBV5-4
clone size: .
D gene: .
J gene: TRBJ2-1
CDR3 protein: CASSFRDTNNEQFF
CDR3 DNA: TGTGCCAGCAGCTTTCGGGACACCAACAATGAGCAGTTCTTC

V gene: TRBV9
clone size: .
D gene: TRBD2
J gene: TRBJ2-3
CDR3 protein: CASSPGTSGGVADTQYF
CDR3 DNA: TGTGCCAGCAGCCCGGGGACTAGCGGGGGGGTTGCAGATACGCAGTATTTT

V gene: TRBV5-1
clone size: many
D gene: TRBD2
J gene: TRBJ2-3
CDR3 protein: CASSLRERQDTQYF
CDR3 DNA: TGCGCCAGCAGCCTGCGGGAGAGGCAAGATACGCAGTATTTT

V gene: TRBV5-4
clone size: .
D gene: .
J gene: TRBJ1-4
CDR3 protein: CASSSSAEKLFF
CDR3 DNA: TGTGCCAGCAGCTCGAGTGCGGAAAAACTGTTTTTT

V gene: TRBV5-1
clone size: .
D gene: TRBD2
J gene: TRBJ2-7
CDR3 protein: CASSLVGGGARTYEQYF
CDR3 DNA: TGCGCCAGCAGCTTGGTTGGCGGGGGGGCCCGAACCTACGAGCAGTACTTC

V gene: TRBV5-4
clone size: .
D gene: .
J gene: TRBJ1-3
CDR3 protein: CASSLSGNTIYF
CDR3 DNA: TGTGCCAGCAGCTTATCTGGAAACACCATATATTTT

V gene: TRBV5-8
clone size: .
D gene: TRBD1
J gene: TRBJ2-3
CDR3 protein: CASSPRQGTDTQYF
CDR3 DNA: TGTGCCAGCAGCCCGCGACAGGGAACAGATACGCAGTATTTT

V gene: TRBV15
clone size: .
D gene: .
J gene: TRBJ1-2
CDR3 protein: CATSVEMGGYTF
CDR3 DNA: TGTGCCACCAGCGTCGAGATGGGTGGCTACACCTTC

V gene: TRBV4-1
clone size: .
D gene: .
J gene: TRBJ1-2
CDR3 protein: CASSQGPNQGAYYGYTF
CDR3 DNA: TGCGCCAGCAGCCAAGGCCCTAACCAGGGCGCCTACTATGGCTACACCTTC

V gene: TRBV18
clone size: .
D gene: .
J gene: TRBJ2-2
CDR3 protein: CASSQGQTTGELFF
CDR3 DNA: TGTGCCAGCTCTCAAGGACAGACCACCGGGGAGCTGTTTTTT

V gene: TRBV11-3
clone size: .
D gene: .
J gene: TRBJ2-1
CDR3 protein: CASSSLLDNEQFF
CDR3 DNA: TGTGCCAGCAGCTCCTTACTGGACAATGAGCAGTTCTTC

V gene: TRBV5-4
clone size: .
D gene: .
J gene: TRBJ2-7
CDR3 protein: CASSLTGSSYEQYF
CDR3 DNA: TGTGCCAGCAGCTTGACTGGGAGCTCCTACGAGCAGTACTTC

V gene: TRBV7-9
clone size: .
D gene: .
J gene: TRBJ2-1
CDR3 protein: CASSLEELGLKVREQFF
CDR3 DNA: TGTGCCAGCAGCTTAGAGGAATTAGGACTGAAGGTGCGGGAGCAGTTCTTC

V gene: TRBV7-9
clone size: .
D gene: TRBD2
J gene: TRBJ2-1
CDR3 protein: CASRPPGLASSEQFF
CDR3 DNA: TGTGCCAGCAGACCGCCGGGACTAGCAAGTAGTGAGCAGTTCTTC

V gene: TRBV19
clone size: .
D gene: TRBD1
J gene: TRBJ1-2
CDR3 protein: CASSIQGQGNNYGYTF
CDR3 DNA: TGTGCCAGTAGTATCCAAGGACAGGGGAATAACTATGGCTACACCTTC

V gene: TRBV4-3
clone size: .
D gene: TRBD2
J gene: TRBJ2-5
CDR3 protein: CASSQEPLGAGNQETQYF
CDR3 DNA: TGCGCCAGCAGCCAAGAACCCCTCGGAGCGGGGAACCAAGAGACCCAGTACTTC

V gene: TRBV6-1
clone size: .
D gene: .
J gene: TRBJ1-5
CDR3 protein: CASSVDSSNQPQHF
CDR3 DNA: TGTGCCAGCAGTGTCGACAGTAGCAATCAGCCCCAGCATTTT

V gene: TRBV18
clone size: few
D gene: .
J gene: TRBJ1-2
CDR3 protein: CASRPTGSKFYGYTF
CDR3 DNA: TGTGCCAGCCGACCGACAGGCTCCAAATTTTATGGCTACACCTTC

V gene: TRBV5-1
clone size: .
D gene: .
J gene: TRBJ1-3
CDR3 protein: CASSLAEFSGNTIYF
CDR3 DNA: TGCGCCAGCAGCTTGGCCGAGTTCTCTGGAAACACCATATATTTT

V gene: TRBV4-3
clone size: .
D gene: .
J gene: TRBJ1-6
CDR3 protein: CASSPPSYRQGQNSPLHF
CDR3 DNA: TGCGCCAGCAGCCCCCCCTCTTATCGCCAGGGTCAGAATTCACCCCTCCACTTT

V gene: TRBV5-4
clone size: .
D gene: .
J gene: TRBJ2-7
CDR3 protein: CASSSRQLSEQYF
CDR3 DNA: TGTGCCAGCAGCAGCAGACAGCTAAGCGAGCAGTACTTC

V gene: TRBV27
clone size: .
D gene: TRBD2
J gene: TRBJ2-1
CDR3 protein: CATGGGPYNEQFF
CDR3 DNA: TGTGCCACCGGGGGGGGCCCCTACAATGAGCAGTTCTTC

V gene: TRBV30
clone size: .
D gene: TRBD2
J gene: TRBJ2-1
CDR3 protein: CAWSGLAFYNEQFF
CDR3 DNA: TGTGCCTGGAGTGGACTAGCTTTCTACAATGAGCAGTTCTTC

V gene: TRBV5-1
clone size: once
D gene: TRBD1
J gene: TRBJ2-7
CDR3 protein: CASSYIPGQAISYEQYF
CDR3 DNA: TGCGCCAGCAGCTACATCCCGGGACAGGCAATCTCCTACGAGCAGTACTTC

V gene: TRBV5-1
clone size: .
D gene: TRBD1
J gene: TRBJ2-2
CDR3 protein: CASRGQGSDTGELFF
CDR3 DNA: TGCGCCAGCAGAGGACAGGGGTCGGACACCGGGGAGCTGTTTTTT

V gene: TRBV19
clone size: .
D gene: TRBD1
J gene: TRBJ2-7
CDR3 protein: CASSSTWRGGHEQYF
CDR3 DNA: TGTGCCAGTAGTTCCACCTGGAGAGGGGGCCACGAGCAGTACTTC

V gene: TRBV4-1
clone size: many
D gene: .
J gene: TRBJ2-4
CDR3 protein: CASSQSVDTAKNIQYF
CDR3 DNA: TGCGCCAGCAGCCAAAGTGTCGATACGGCCAAAAACATTCAGTACTTC

V gene: TRBV19
clone size: few
D gene: .
J gene: TRBJ1-5
CDR3 protein: CASLGPVLNQPQHF
CDR3 DNA: TGTGCCAGCCTGGGACCGGTCCTCAATCAGCCCCAGCATTTT

V gene: TRBV9
clone size: .
D gene: .
J gene: TRBJ2-2
CDR3 protein: CASSVHRVGTGELFF
CDR3 DNA: TGTGCCAGCAGCGTCCACAGGGTTGGGACCGGGGAGCTGTTTTTT